Below are 5 T cell receptor beta chains sequenced from a single sample in a study of OX40 agonist ivuxolimab in advanced cancers. Produced via immunoSEQ multiplex PCR; TCRdb's table is partial and in-frame only. The sample has over 55,000 clones, 88% seen once. The specimen comprised CD4+ or CD8+ T cells sorted from blood, sampled in a trial of the OX40 agonist ivuxolimab. Receptors were obtained from an adult with an advanced solid tumor such as melanoma, head and neck, liver or kidney cancer.

The rearrangement uses TRBV27 and TRBJ2-7, with 9 bases identical to TRBD1. The germline gives CDR1 MNHEY, CDR2 SMNVEV (reference sequence). The V and J ends lost 6 bases and 4 bases, in that order; junction bases with no gene match: 10. The CDR3 length is 15 residues. This CDR3 reads CASSETGQGFYEQYF. In DNA, the CDR3 is TGTGCCAGCAGCGAGACGGGACAGGGATTTTACGAGCAGTACTTC.

This rearrangement joins TRBV27 to TRBJ1-2, with TRBD1 matching over 8 bases. The length of the CDR3 is 15 residues. The V gene's germline CDR1 is MNHEY and CDR2 SMNVEV (reference sequence). The V segment lost 3 bases and the J segment 7 bases; nucleotides outside the gene matches: 10. The CDR3 region has the DNA TGTGCCAGCAGTTTTTCTTCAGGGGGCGCGGGTGGCTACACCTTC. Translation gives CASSFSSGGAGGYTF.

J is TRBJ2-1 and V is TRBV6-1; 9 positions agree with TRBD1. Germline V CDR1 and CDR2: MNHNS, SASEGT. This CDR3 has 13 amino acids. V lost 10 bases to trimming and J lost 4 bases; unmatched junction nucleotides: 5. CDR3 region: CATGQGLYNEQFF. In DNA, the CDR3 is TGTGCCACGGGACAGGGATTGTACAATGAGCAGTTCTTC.

The V and J genes are TRBV9 and TRBJ1-3, with 8 bases fitting TRBD1. Germline V CDR1 and CDR2: SGDLS, YYNGEE. The CDR3 is 17 amino acids. Germline trimming cut 3 bases from V and 3 bases from J; bases unmatched to any gene: 11. The CDR3 DNA sequence: TGTGCCAGCAGCGCTTCCCGGACAGGGCTAAGTGGAAACACCATATATTTT. Translating it yields CASSASRTGLSGNTIYF. Full variable domain (remainder filled in from reference TRBV9 and TRBJ1-3): DSGVTQTPKHLITATGQRVTLRCSPRSGDLSVYWYQQSLDQGLQFLIQYYNGEERAKGNILERFSAQQFPDLHSELNLSSLELGDSALYFCASSASRTGLSGNTIYFGEGSWLTVV.

The V gene is TRBV6-1, the J gene TRBJ2-7, with a possible D match to TRBD1 (6 bases). This CDR3 has 14 residues. The germline V gene encodes CDR1 MNHNS and CDR2 SASEGT. V lost 6 bases to trimming and J lost 3 bases, with 15 bases between them. CDR3 in DNA: TGTGCCAGCAGGGATTTCACAGGGAACTACGAGCAGTACGTC. It encodes CASRDFTGNYEQYV.